These 4 T cell receptor beta chains share one sample of origin, sequenced in a study of T cells in Graves' hyperthyroidism and ophthalmopathy. Template material for amplifying TCR beta CDR3 regions consisted of RNA transcripts. The study used the HTBI primer set for a first-round RT-PCR of the TCR CDR3. TCRdb ran MiXCR on the multiplex PCR reads and lists one entry per CDR3 protein. The table includes about 640,000 distinct CDR3 sequences, roughly 15% detected once. Material for sequencing was blood. The source of these receptors is a woman aged 45-59 years with Graves' ophthalmopathy.

This clonotype was observed many times. V gene TRBV5-1 combines with J gene TRBJ1-5; the D gene is possibly TRBD1 (5 bases). V was cut by 3 bases and J by 7 bases, with 11 bases left in between. CDR1 is SGHRS and CDR2 is YFSETQ in the germline V gene. The CDR3 contains 13 residues. The CDR3 sequence is CASSYEGEQPQHF. The CDR3 DNA follows: TGCGCCAGCAGCTACGAAGGGGAACAGCCCCAGCATTTT.

This clonotype appeared many times. V is TRBV20-1 and J is TRBJ2-5; D call uncertain. The germline V gene encodes CDR1 DFQATT and CDR2 SNEGSKA (reference sequence). V lost 0 bases, J lost 2 bases, and 4 bases lay in between. This CDR3 is 12 amino acids long. The CDR3 DNA reads as TGCAGTGCTAGAGACTTTCAAGAGACCCAGTACTTC. Its translation: CSARDFQETQYF.

CDR3 DNA: TGCGCCAGCAGCCCGATCGGGGGCGAAGAGACCCAGTACTTC. It encodes CASSPIGGEETQYF. The chain is built from TRBV4-3 and TRBJ2-5; D possibly matches TRBD1 or TRBD2 (6 bases each). CDR3 length equals 14 residues. Trimming took 4 bases from V and 3 from J, leaving 12 bases between them. The germline gives CDR1 LGHNA, CDR2 YSLEER.

This clonotype was seen a few times. The V gene is TRBV6-2 or TRBV6-3, the J gene TRBJ2-4; TRBD1 might be the D (6 bases). The CDR3 has 13 residues. V was clipped by 7 bases and J by 0 bases, with 7 bases between them. The germline V gene has CDR1 MNHEY and CDR2 SVGEGT. The chain's CDR3 is CASTGAAKNIQYF. In nucleotides, the CDR3 is TGTGCCAGCACAGGGGCAGCCAAAAACATTCAGTACTTC.